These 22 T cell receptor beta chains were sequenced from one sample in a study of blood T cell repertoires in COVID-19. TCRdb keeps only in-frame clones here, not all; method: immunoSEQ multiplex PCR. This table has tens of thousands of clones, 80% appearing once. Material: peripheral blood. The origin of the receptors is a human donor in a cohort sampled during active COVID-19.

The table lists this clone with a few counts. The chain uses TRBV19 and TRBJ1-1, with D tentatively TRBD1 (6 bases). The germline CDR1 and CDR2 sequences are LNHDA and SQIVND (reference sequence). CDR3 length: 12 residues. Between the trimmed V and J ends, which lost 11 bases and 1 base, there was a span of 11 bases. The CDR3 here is CASEQGNTEAFF. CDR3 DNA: TGTGCCTCAGAACAGGGGAACACTGAAGCTTTCTTT.

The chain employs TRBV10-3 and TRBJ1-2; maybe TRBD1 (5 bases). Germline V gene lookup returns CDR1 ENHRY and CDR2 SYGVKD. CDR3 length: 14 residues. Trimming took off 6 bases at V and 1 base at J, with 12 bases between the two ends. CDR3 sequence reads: CAIRQTVLNYGYTF. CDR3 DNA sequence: TGTGCCATCAGACAGACAGTCCTTAACTATGGCTACACCTTC.

CDR3 loop: CASSSGAYEQYF. As DNA, the CDR3 is TGTGCCAGCAGCTCCGGGGCCTACGAGCAGTACTTC. The chain has TRBV11-2 and TRBJ2-7, with D possibly matching TRBD2 (5 bases). Looked up from germline, CDR1 is SGHAT and CDR2 is FQNNGV. Trimming removed 4 bases from V and 2 bases from J, with 6 bases in between. The length of the CDR3 is 12 residues.

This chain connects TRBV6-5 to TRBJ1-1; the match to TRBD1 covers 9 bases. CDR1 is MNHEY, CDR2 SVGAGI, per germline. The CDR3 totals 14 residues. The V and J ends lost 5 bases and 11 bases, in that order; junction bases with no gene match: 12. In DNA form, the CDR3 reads TGTGCCAGCAGTCCGATGGGGGGACAGGGTATGGCTTTCTTT. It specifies CASSPMGGQGMAFF.

The CDR3 region has the DNA TGCGCCAGCAGCGACCAAATTTCAGGGGGAACTGAAGCTTTCTTT. This encodes CASSDQISGGTEAFF. The chain has TRBV5-1 and TRBJ1-1; 7 bases map to TRBD1. Trimming removed 4 bases from V and 5 bases from J; junction bases left unmatched: 11. The length of the CDR3 is 15 residues. CDR1 and CDR2 (germline): SGHRS, YFSETQ. The full variable domain, its missing parts supplied by reference TRBV5-1 and TRBJ1-1, is KAGVTQTPRYLIKTRGQQVTLSCSPISGHRSVSWYQQTPGQGLQFLFEYFSETQRNKGNFPGRFSGRQFSNSRSEMNVSTLELGDSALYLCASSDQISGGTEAFFGQGTRLTVV.

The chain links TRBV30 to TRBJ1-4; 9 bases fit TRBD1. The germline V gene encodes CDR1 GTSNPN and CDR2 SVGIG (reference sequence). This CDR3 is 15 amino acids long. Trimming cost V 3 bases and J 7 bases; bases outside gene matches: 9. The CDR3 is CAWSPQGALGEKLFF. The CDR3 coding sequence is TGTGCCTGGAGCCCACAGGGGGCGCTTGGTGAAAAACTGTTTTTT. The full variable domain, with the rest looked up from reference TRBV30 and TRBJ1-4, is SQTIHQWPATLVQPVGSPLSLECTVEGTSNPNLYWYRQAAGRGLQLLFYSVGIGQISSEVPQNLSASRPQDRQFILSSKKLLLSDSGFYLCAWSPQGALGEKLFFGSGTQLSVL.

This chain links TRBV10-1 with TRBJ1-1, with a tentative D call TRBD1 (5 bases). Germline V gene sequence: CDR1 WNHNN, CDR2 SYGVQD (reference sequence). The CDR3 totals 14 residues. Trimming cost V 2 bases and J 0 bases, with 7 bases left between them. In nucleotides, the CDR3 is TGCGCCAGCAGTGAGCAGGGTTTGAACACTGAAGCTTTCTTT. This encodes CASSEQGLNTEAFF.

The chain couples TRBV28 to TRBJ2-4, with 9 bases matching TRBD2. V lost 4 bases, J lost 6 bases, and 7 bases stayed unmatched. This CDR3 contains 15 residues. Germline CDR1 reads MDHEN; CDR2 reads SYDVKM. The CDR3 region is CASSSILGLANIQYF. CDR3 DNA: TGTGCCAGCAGTTCGATCCTGGGACTAGCAAACATTCAGTACTTC. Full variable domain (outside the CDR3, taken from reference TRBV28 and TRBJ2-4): DVKVTQSSRYLVKRTGEKVFLECVQDMDHENMFWYRQDPGLGLRLIYFSYDVKMKEKGDIPEGYSVSREKKERFSLILESASTNQTSMYLCASSSILGLANIQYFGAGTRLSVL.

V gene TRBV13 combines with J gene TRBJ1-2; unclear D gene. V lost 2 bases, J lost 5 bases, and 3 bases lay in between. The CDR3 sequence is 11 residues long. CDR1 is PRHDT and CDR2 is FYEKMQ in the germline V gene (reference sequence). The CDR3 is CASSLSYGYTF. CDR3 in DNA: TGTGCCAGCAGCTTATCGTATGGCTACACCTTC. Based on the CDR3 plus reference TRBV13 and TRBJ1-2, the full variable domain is AAGVIQSPRHLIKEKRETATLKCYPIPRHDTVYWYQQGPGQDPQFLISFYEKMQSDKGSIPDRFSAQQFSDYHSELNMSSLELGDSALYFCASSLSYGYTFGSGTRLTVV.

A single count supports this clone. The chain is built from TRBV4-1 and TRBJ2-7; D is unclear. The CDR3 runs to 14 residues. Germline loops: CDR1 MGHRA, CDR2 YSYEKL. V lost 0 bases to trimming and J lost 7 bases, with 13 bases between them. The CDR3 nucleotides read TGCGCCAGCAGCCAAGATACGGGTAAGAGAGAGCAGTACTTC. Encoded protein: CASSQDTGKREQYF.

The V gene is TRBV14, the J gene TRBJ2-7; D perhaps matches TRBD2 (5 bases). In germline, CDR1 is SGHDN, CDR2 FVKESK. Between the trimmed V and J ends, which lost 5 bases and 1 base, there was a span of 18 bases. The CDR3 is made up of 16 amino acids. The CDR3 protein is CASSSTTRASSYEQYF. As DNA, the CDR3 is TGTGCCAGCAGCAGTACCACGCGGGCATCTTCCTACGAGCAGTACTTC.

CDR3 protein: CASRSPGNTEAFF. In DNA form, the CDR3 reads TGCGCCAGCAGGTCCCCGGGGAACACTGAAGCTTTCTTT. The chain has TRBV5-1 and TRBJ1-1; D not certain. V dropped 5 bases and J dropped 1 base, with 9 bases sitting between them. Germline V gene sequence: CDR1 SGHRS, CDR2 YFSETQ. The CDR3 sequence is 13 residues long.

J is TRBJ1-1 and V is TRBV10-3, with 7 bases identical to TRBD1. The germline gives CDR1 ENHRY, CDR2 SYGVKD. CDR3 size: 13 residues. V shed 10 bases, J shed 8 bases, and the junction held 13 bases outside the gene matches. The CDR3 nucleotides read TGTGCCACCCACGAACGGCAGGGGGGAGAAGCTTTCTTT. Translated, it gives CATHERQGGEAFF.

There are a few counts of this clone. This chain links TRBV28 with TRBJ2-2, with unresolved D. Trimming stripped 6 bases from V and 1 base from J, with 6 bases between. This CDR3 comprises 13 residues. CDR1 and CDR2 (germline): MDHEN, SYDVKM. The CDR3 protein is CASRSQNTGELFF. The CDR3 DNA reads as TGTGCCAGCAGGTCACAGAACACCGGGGAGCTGTTTTTT.

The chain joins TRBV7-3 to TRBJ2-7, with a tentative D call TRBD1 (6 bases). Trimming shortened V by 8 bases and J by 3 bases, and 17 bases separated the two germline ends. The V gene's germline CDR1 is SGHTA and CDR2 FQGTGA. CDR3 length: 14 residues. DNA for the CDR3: TGTGCCAGCTCACAGGGCGCGTCAAACTACGAGCAGTACTTC. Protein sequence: CASSQGASNYEQYF. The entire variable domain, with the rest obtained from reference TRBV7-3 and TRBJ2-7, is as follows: GAGVSQTPSNKVTEKGKYVELRCDPISGHTALYWYRQSLGQGPEFLIYFQGTGAADDSGLPNDRFFAVRPEGSVSTLKIQRTERGDSAVYLCASSQGASNYEQYFGPGTRLTVT.

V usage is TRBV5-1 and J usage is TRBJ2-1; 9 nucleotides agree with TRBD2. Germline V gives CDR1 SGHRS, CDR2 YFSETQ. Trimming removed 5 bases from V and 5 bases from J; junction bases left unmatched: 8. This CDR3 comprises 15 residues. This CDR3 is CASSRGASGNNEQFF. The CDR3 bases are TGCGCCAGCAGTAGGGGGGCTAGCGGGAACAATGAGCAGTTCTTC.

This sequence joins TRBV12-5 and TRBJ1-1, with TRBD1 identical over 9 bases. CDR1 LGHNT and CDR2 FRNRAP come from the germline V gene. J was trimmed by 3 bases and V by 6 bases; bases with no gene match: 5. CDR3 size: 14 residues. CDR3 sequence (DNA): TGTGCTAGTGGCCTTGGACAGGGGTACACTGAAGCTTTCTTT. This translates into CASGLGQGYTEAFF.

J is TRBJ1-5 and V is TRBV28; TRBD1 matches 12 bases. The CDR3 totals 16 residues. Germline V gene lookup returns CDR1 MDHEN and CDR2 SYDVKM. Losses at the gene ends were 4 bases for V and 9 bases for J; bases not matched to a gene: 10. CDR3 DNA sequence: TGTGCCAGCAGTTCACCCCCGGGACAGGGGGCAGGGCCCCAGCATTTT. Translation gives CASSSPPGQGAGPQHF.

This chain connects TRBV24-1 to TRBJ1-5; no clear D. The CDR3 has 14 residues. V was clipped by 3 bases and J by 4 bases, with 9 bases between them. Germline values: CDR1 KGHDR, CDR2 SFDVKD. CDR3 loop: CATSDHQVNQPQHF. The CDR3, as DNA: TGTGCCACCAGTGATCACCAGGTTAATCAGCCCCAGCATTTT.

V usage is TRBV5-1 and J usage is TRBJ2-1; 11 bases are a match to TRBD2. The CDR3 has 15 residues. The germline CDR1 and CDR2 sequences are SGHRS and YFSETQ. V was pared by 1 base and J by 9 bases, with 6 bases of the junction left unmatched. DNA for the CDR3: TGCGCCAGCAGCTTGACTAGCGGGAGTTGGATTGAGCAGTTCTTC. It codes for CASSLTSGSWIEQFF.

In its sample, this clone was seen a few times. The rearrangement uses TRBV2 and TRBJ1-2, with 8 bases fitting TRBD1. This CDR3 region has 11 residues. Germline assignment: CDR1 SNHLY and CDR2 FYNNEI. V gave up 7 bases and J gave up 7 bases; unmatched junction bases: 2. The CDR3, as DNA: TGTGCCAGCACAGACAGGGGTGGCTACACCTTC. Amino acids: CASTDRGGYTF.

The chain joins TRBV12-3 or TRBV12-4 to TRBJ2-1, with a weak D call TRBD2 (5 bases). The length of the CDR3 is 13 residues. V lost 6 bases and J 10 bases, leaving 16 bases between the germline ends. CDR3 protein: CASRLGVDFEQFF. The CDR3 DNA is TGTGCCAGCAGGCTCGGGGTGGACTTCGAGCAGTTCTTC.